This T cell receptor (beta chain) originates from a study of T-cell reconstitution after alpha-beta-depleted transplantation in children. Broader study findings: Several hundred expanded graft clones reportedly supplied alpha-beta T cells about two months after transplant. Counts and diversity of T cells one year after transplant came mostly from newly produced T cells. Several patients had high TCRbeta diversity at day 60; it came from surviving recipient T cells and thymic progenitors.

For TCRbeta, the library was prepared with unique molecular identifiers. TCRdb called the PCR reads again in MiXCR, with one record for every CDR3 protein. Here the sample spans some 300,000 distinct CDR3 sequences, roughly 7.8% being singletons. V trimming: 5 bases; J trimming: 3 bases; junction bases outside the gene matches: 4. The germline gives CDR1 PRHDT, CDR2 FYEKMQ (reference sequence). CDR3 length: 14 amino acids. This clonotype has at least ten counts. Its antigen is as yet unknown. The TCR comes from a female patient aged 2-15 years who had a stem cell transplant for Fanconi anemia, so the T cells may come from the graft donor. V gene TRBV13 combines with J gene TRBJ2-1; 7 nucleotides line up with TRBD1. Sequencing used peripheral blood, obtained 360 days after TCRalphabeta/CD19-depleted stem cell transplant. The CDR3 nucleotides read TGTGCCAGCAGCACGTGGGACAGCTACAATGAGCAGTTCTTC. Protein: CASSTWDSYNEQFF.